The 20 T cell receptor beta chains listed next were all sequenced from one sample in a study of T cell clones after liver transplantation. The assay was immunoSEQ multiplex PCR, and TCRdb's table has in-frame clones only and misses some. The sample comprises around 9,700 clones, approximately 78% of which are singletons, and approximately 60% rests with the top ten. The material sequenced was CD8+ T cells from blood, taken at the 22-month timepoint. These receptors were obtained from a human patient who received a liver transplant. Some T cells may be the graft donor's.

The count of this clone is one. The J gene is TRBJ1-2, the V gene TRBV2, with D tentatively TRBD1 (5 bases). Deletions cut 3 bases from V and 1 base from J, with 9 bases between. Germline V lookup: CDR1 SNHLY, CDR2 FYNNEI. The CDR3 is 14 residues long. The DNA of the CDR3 is TGTGCCAGCAGTGAGCCAGGGAGTAACTATGGCTACACCTTC. Its translation: CASSEPGSNYGYTF.

The rearrangement links TRBV4-1 to TRBJ2-1; D gene uncertain. Germline V CDR1 and CDR2: MGHRA, YSYEKL. The CDR3 length is 13 residues. V was pared by 0 bases and J by 4 bases, with 4 bases between. The CDR3 bases are TGCGCCAGCAGCCAAGAAATATACAATGAGCAGTTCTTC. Encoded protein: CASSQEIYNEQFF.

CDR3 coding DNA: TGTGCCAGCAGTCGGTCCTCAGGGGTAGAGAATGAGCAGTTCTTC. It encodes CASSRSSGVENEQFF. The chain joins TRBV2 to TRBJ2-1, with D possibly matching TRBD1 (6 bases). Germline V gene lookup returns CDR1 SNHLY and CDR2 FYNNEI. The ends were cut back, 5 bases at V and 7 bases at J, with 18 bases in the middle. The CDR3 sequence is 15 residues long. Full variable domain (remainder filled in from reference TRBV2 and TRBJ2-1): EPEVTQTPSHQVTQMGQEVILRCVPISNHLYFYWYRQILGQKVEFLVSFYNNEISEKSEIFDDQFSVERPDGSNFTLKIRSTKLEDSAMYFCASSRSSGVENEQFFGPGTRLTVL.

This clone was counted once. CDR3: CASSVGTSGGAIDEQYF. DNA of the CDR3: TGTGCCAGCAGCGTCGGGACTAGCGGGGGGGCCATTGACGAGCAGTACTTC. The V and J genes are TRBV9 and TRBJ2-7; TRBD2 aligns across 16 bases. Trimming cost V 2 bases and J 5 bases; bases outside gene matches: 7. Germline values: CDR1 SGDLS, CDR2 YYNGEE. This CDR3 contains 17 residues.

V usage is TRBV19 and J usage is TRBJ2-7, with D tentatively TRBD2 (6 bases). Trimming stripped 3 bases from V and 3 bases from J, with 12 bases between. Germline CDR1 LNHDA, CDR2 SQIVND (reference sequence). CDR3 length equals 14 residues. CDR3 DNA sequence: TGTGCCAGTAGTATGGGCCCGGGAGACTACGAGCAGTACTTC. Protein sequence: CASSMGPGDYEQYF.

The V and J genes are TRBV28 and TRBJ2-3, with D unresolved. Trimming took 3 bases from V and 7 from J, leaving 11 bases between them. The CDR3 length is 13 residues. Germline V gene lookup returns CDR1 MDHEN and CDR2 SYDVKM. CDR3 nucleotides: TGTGCCAGCAGTTTCCAAATTAGATATACGCAGTATTTT. Residues: CASSFQIRYTQYF.

This rearrangement joins TRBV29-1 to TRBJ2-3, with 12 bases aligning to TRBD2. The CDR3 runs 14 residues. Germline V gene data show CDR1 as SQVTM and CDR2 as ANQGSEA. V was pared by 3 bases and J by 7 bases, with 5 bases of the junction left unmatched. The CDR3 loop reads CSVETSGGGYTQYF. The CDR3, as DNA: TGCAGCGTTGAGACTAGCGGGGGAGGATATACGCAGTATTTT.

The chain has TRBV21-1 and TRBJ2-7. TRBV21-1 is a recognized pseudogene. The CDR3 runs 15 residues. For the CDR3, the DNA is TGTGCCAGCAGCAAACCTCGGACGGGCCCAAACGAGCAGTACTTC. Encoded protein: CASSKPRTGPNEQYF.

The chain uses TRBV29-1 and TRBJ2-1, with 9 bases aligning to TRBD2. The CDR3 extends over 15 amino acids. In germline, CDR1 is SQVTM, CDR2 ANQGSEA. Losses at the gene ends were 8 bases for V and 2 bases for J; bases not matched to a gene: 10. The CDR3 spells CSSGLAGRTYNEQFF. DNA of the CDR3: TGCAGCTCCGGCCTAGCGGGGCGGACCTACAATGAGCAGTTCTTC.

J is TRBJ1-1 and V is TRBV11-2; D is possibly TRBD1 (6 bases). This CDR3 has 17 amino acids. The V gene lost 5 bases and the J gene lost 4 bases, with 23 bases spanning the gap. Germline CDR1 and CDR2: SGHAT and FQNNGV. Written as DNA, the CDR3 is TGTGCCAGCAGCCAAGGGGCAGGGGTGGGGTTGGGCACTGAAGCTTTCTTT. It specifies CASSQGAGVGLGTEAFF.

The chain links TRBV27 to TRBJ2-1; perhaps TRBD2 as D (6 bases). Trimming left V 3 bases short and J 3 bases short, with 9 bases between. This CDR3 contains 14 residues. CDR1 is MNHEY and CDR2 is SMNVEV in the germline V gene (reference sequence). The CDR3 region has the DNA TGTGCCAGCAGTTTGCGGGACGTCTACAATGAGCAGTTCTTC. It codes for CASSLRDVYNEQFF.

The table lists this clone with a count of one. The V and J genes are TRBV28 and TRBJ2-7; TRBD2 is a possible D gene (6 bases). From germline, CDR1 is MDHEN and CDR2 SYDVKM. The length of the CDR3 is 15 residues. V lost 6 bases and J lost 3, with 18 bases in between. CDR3 loop: CASRTQLGGFYEQYF. The CDR3 DNA sequence: TGTGCCAGCAGAACACAACTAGGAGGGTTCTACGAGCAGTACTTC.

V usage is TRBV7-3 and J usage is TRBJ2-1; a possible D gene is TRBD2 (6 bases). V gave up 5 bases and J gave up 1 base, with 15 bases separating them. Germline CDR1 and CDR2: SGHTA and FQGTGA. The CDR3 has 16 residues. DNA for the CDR3: TGTGCCAGCAGCCAACCTTCTAGCGATTCCTACAATGAGCAGTTCTTC. Its translation is CASSQPSSDSYNEQFF.

Sample share makes this clone medium-sized. The chain combines TRBV15 with TRBJ1-6; 8 bases are shared with TRBD1. Germline V gene data show CDR1 as LNHNV and CDR2 as YYDKDF (reference sequence). This CDR3 spans 14 amino acids. The J segment lost 8 bases and the V segment lost 4 bases, leaving 4 bases of the junction unmatched. The CDR3 DNA is TGTGCCACCAGCACAGAGACAGGGGATTCACCCCTCCACTTT. Translation: CATSTETGDSPLHF.

The chain has TRBV27 and TRBJ2-5; 11 nucleotides line up with TRBD1. The V segment lost 6 bases and the J segment 4 bases; nucleotides outside the gene matches: 4. This CDR3 is built from 14 residues. Germline V gene data show CDR1 as MNHEY and CDR2 as SMNVEV (reference sequence). The CDR3, as DNA: TGTGCCAGCAGAGGACAGGGGGCTGTAGAGACCCAGTACTTC. This codes for CASRGQGAVETQYF.

This clone was counted only a few times. The chain links TRBV28 to TRBJ2-7; no clear D gene. Trimming removed 3 bases from V and 0 bases from J, with 3 bases in between. From germline, CDR1 is MDHEN and CDR2 SYDVKM. The CDR3 loop spans 12 amino acids. The CDR3 reads CASSFSSYEQYF. In nucleotides, the CDR3 is TGTGCCAGCAGTTTCTCCTCCTACGAGCAGTACTTC. The whole variable domain, filled in from reference TRBV28 and TRBJ2-7, reads DVKVTQSSRYLVKRTGEKVFLECVQDMDHENMFWYRQDPGLGLRLIYFSYDVKMKEKGDIPEGYSVSREKKERFSLILESASTNQTSMYLCASSFSSYEQYFGPGTRLTVT.

The V and J genes are TRBV6-1 and TRBJ2-4, with D unclear. Germline loops: CDR1 MNHNS, CDR2 SASEGT. The CDR3 consists of 11 residues. V was trimmed by 5 bases and J by 7 bases, leaving 6 bases between them. CDR3 nucleotide sequence: TGTGCCAGCAGTTCTGCCAACATTCAGTACTTC. It is translated as CASSSANIQYF.

The V call is TRBV27, the J call TRBJ2-2, with 10 bases matching TRBD1. Trimming took 4 bases from V and 5 from J; bases not matched to a gene: 1. CDR1 is MNHEY and CDR2 is SMNVEV in the germline V gene (reference sequence). This CDR3 contains 14 residues. The CDR3 sequence is CASSWGQGTGELFF. The CDR3 bases are TGTGCCAGCAGTTGGGGACAGGGGACCGGGGAGCTGTTTTTT.

V and J are TRBV10-2 and TRBJ2-1, with TRBD2 matching over 7 bases. Trimming took 4 bases from V and 0 from J; bases not matched to a gene: 3. Germline V CDR1 and CDR2: WSHSY, SAAADI. The CDR3 is made up of 15 amino acids. In DNA, the CDR3 is TGCGCCAGCAGTGTAGCGGGTAGCTCCTACAATGAGCAGTTCTTC. It encodes CASSVAGSSYNEQFF.

The chain couples TRBV10-3 to TRBJ2-6; D uncertain. The CDR3 runs to 19 residues. Trimming removed 4 bases at V and 5 bases at J, with 24 bases between. The V gene's germline CDR1 is ENHRY and CDR2 SYGVKD. CDR3 loop: CAISVYICRYKSRANVLTF. The CDR3 DNA is TGTGCCATCAGTGTATATATCTGTAGATACAAAAGTCGGGCCAACGTCCTGACTTTC.